This T cell receptor beta chain was identified during a study of cytomegalovirus exposure and HLA in healthy donors. The study, taken as a whole, reports: The study labeled approximately 150 TCR beta chains cytomegalovirus-associated.

The CDR3 totals 15 residues. The germline CDR1 and CDR2 sequences are SGHDN and FVKESK. Deletions cut 3 bases from V and 1 base from J, with 12 bases between. To note about this clone: The antigen is unknown.

Assay used: immunoSEQ multiplex PCR; TCRdb lists only in-frame clones, some missing. The table shows around 240,000 clones, with nearly 90% occurring only once. The chain carries TRBV14 and TRBJ1-1, with unresolved D. This sequence was found in a woman between 18 and 29 years old in good health and CMV-seronegative. Sequenced material: PBMCs. In nucleotides, the CDR3 is TGTGCCAGCAGCCAGGACTCGGGATGGAACACTGAAGCTTTCTTT. Its translation: CASSQDSGWNTEAFF.